Following are 10 T cell receptor beta chains from one sample sequenced in a study of cytomegalovirus exposure and HLA in healthy donors. The PCR was carried out with 60 Vbeta primers and 13 Jbeta primers. Profiled with immunoSEQ multiplex PCR; TCRdb holds only in-frame clones, not every one. The repertoire includes about 140,000 clones, around 77% of them detected once, and approximately 4.3% sits in the top ten. Sequenced material: PBMCs. These receptors were taken from a man under 40 in good health.

This clone is a singleton in its sample. CDR3 sequence: CASGRGRGHTDTQYF. In nucleotides, the CDR3 is TGTGCCAGCGGTAGGGGTAGGGGGCACACAGATACGCAGTATTTT. The chain joins TRBV27 to TRBJ2-3; 7 nucleotides align to TRBD1. This CDR3 spans 15 amino acids. Germline CDR1 MNHEY, CDR2 SMNVEV (reference sequence). Trimming at V came to 8 bases and at J to 2 bases, leaving 10 bases not matched to a gene.

The gene calls are TRBV18 and TRBJ2-3; tentative D call: TRBD2 (5 bases). CDR3 length equals 17 residues. Trimming shortened V by 0 bases and J by 1 base, and 14 bases separated the two germline ends. The germline V gene has CDR1 KGHSH and CDR2 LQKENI. The CDR3 protein is CASSPPIPGIGTDTQYF. The CDR3 region has the DNA TGTGCCAGCTCACCACCTATCCCCGGGATCGGCACAGATACGCAGTATTTT.

The J gene is TRBJ2-1, the V gene TRBV9; 8 nucleotides line up with TRBD2. J lost 4 bases, V lost 3 bases, and 9 bases had no gene match. Germline loops: CDR1 SGDLS, CDR2 YYNGEE. The CDR3 totals 16 residues. The CDR3: CASSAPSGRNYNEQFF. In nucleotides, the CDR3 is TGTGCCAGCAGCGCCCCTAGCGGGCGGAATTACAATGAGCAGTTCTTC.

The sample holds a few counts of this clone. CDR3 region: CASGGSLLGPRGEQYF. As DNA, the CDR3 is TGTGCCAGCGGGGGGTCTCTGTTGGGCCCAAGAGGGGAGCAGTACTTC. This sequence joins TRBV6-4 and TRBJ2-7, with D perhaps TRBD2 (6 bases). The CDR3 covers 16 residues. V lost 8 bases and J lost 7, with 27 bases in between. Germline V lookup: CDR1 MRHNA, CDR2 SNTAGT.

The rearrangement joins TRBV6-6 to TRBJ2-3; 12 nucleotides line up with TRBD2. Germline lookup yields CDR1 MNHNY and CDR2 SVGAGI (reference sequence). This CDR3 comprises 16 residues. V shed 5 bases, J shed 4 bases, and the junction held 7 bases outside the gene matches. CDR3 residues: CASSPGLAGWADTQYF. The CDR3 region has the DNA TGTGCCAGCAGTCCCGGACTAGCGGGATGGGCAGATACGCAGTATTTT.

The V gene is TRBV18, the J gene TRBJ2-1; TRBD2 is a possible D gene (6 bases). V gave up 1 base and J gave up 2 bases, with 9 bases separating them. The CDR3 totals 15 residues. Looked up from germline, CDR1 is KGHSH and CDR2 is LQKENI. The CDR3 spells CASSPLGGTYNEQFF. The CDR3 coding sequence is TGTGCCAGCTCACCACTGGGAGGTACCTACAATGAGCAGTTCTTC.

V and J are TRBV7-8 and TRBJ2-7; tentative D call: TRBD2 (6 bases). V lost 2 bases, J lost 0 bases, and 8 bases lay in between. This CDR3 contains 14 residues. CDR1 is SGHVS and CDR2 is FQNEAQ in the germline V gene. CDR3 in amino acids: CASSLWRGSYEQYF. CDR3 sequence (DNA): TGTGCCAGCAGCTTATGGCGGGGCTCCTACGAGCAGTACTTC.

The gene calls are TRBV21-1 and TRBJ2-4; TRBD1 reflects the table's D call only, with no check against the DNA. TRBV21-1 is reported as a pseudogene. CDR3 size: 17 residues. The CDR3, as DNA: TGTGCCAGCAACCTAAACAGGGTGGGCATCGCCAAAAACATTCAGTACTTC. Amino acid sequence: CASNLNRVGIAKNIQYF.

The chain joins TRBV11-2 to TRBJ1-4, with 7 nucleotides matching TRBD1. This CDR3 contains 18 residues. Germline CDR1 reads SGHAT; CDR2 reads FQNNGV. Trimming removed 4 bases from V and 0 bases from J; junction bases left unmatched: 11. CDR3 residues: CASSWSGTESSTNEKLFF. Written as DNA, the CDR3 is TGTGCCAGCAGCTGGTCCGGGACAGAGAGTTCAACTAATGAAAAACTGTTTTTT.

This rearrangement joins TRBV5-1 to TRBJ2-1, with 12 bases matching TRBD1. The CDR3 has 15 amino acids. The germline V gene encodes CDR1 SGHRS and CDR2 YFSETQ. The J segment lost 8 bases and the V segment lost 5 bases, leaving 8 bases of the junction unmatched. CDR3 residues: CASSKPGQGADEQFF. In nucleotides, the CDR3 is TGCGCCAGCAGTAAGCCGGGACAGGGGGCCGATGAGCAGTTCTTC.